This TCR beta chain was retrieved from a study of blood T cells in healthy people across ages (dated by TCRdb to the mid-2010s). With regard to the full study: In model experiments, template switching captured roughly one uniquely barcoded TCR beta cDNA molecule for every two T cells. For two donors (one aged 18 to 30 and one aged 80 or older), the study analyzed two additional independent replicas of 1 million unique cDNA reads from the same blood draw. To track age-related changes in TCR beta repertoire diversity, the study relied on deep sequencing normalized with unique cDNA molecular identifiers. To avoid experimental bias, donors of different ages were spread randomly across the sequencing lanes. The donors were divided into four age groups: young (average about 15 years), middle-aged (around 41), aged (approximately 62) and long-lived (about 80).

From the cysteine through the phenylalanine, the CDR3 covers 15 amino acids. CDR3 DNA is the only sequence kept; it has 45 bases, read in frame from the first base. The germline V and J ends show losses of 0 bases and 4 bases respectively, and no gene match explains 5 bases of the junction. From a lookup of the germline V gene, CDR1 and CDR2 are SGHAT and FQNNGV. The research as a whole found: The long-lived group showed more naive CD4+ T cells, fewer expanded clones and increased TCR diversity than the aged group, suggesting age selection. Estimates of total diversity based on one million sequenced T cells were regarded as lower bounds and as underestimates. Observed TCR beta diversity per million T cells fell roughly linearly with age, and a significant reduction was already apparent by age approximately 40. Conclusive comparison of naive and antigen-experienced compartments was prevented by the profiling of bulk unsorted PBMCs. The CMV infection status of donors was not known, potentially confounding age-related changes in expanded clonotypes. The percentage of naive T cells measured by flow cytometry correlated strongly with observed TCR beta diversity.

The roughly 38 donors, aged about 6 to 100 years, were systemically healthy Caucasian individuals from Russia. Each donor gave approximately 9.3 milliliters of peripheral blood, collected into EDTA-treated Vacutainer tubes. Ficoll-Paque density-gradient centrifugation was used to isolate PBMCs, with at least 7 million per sample. Trizol reagent was used to extract total RNA from the PBMCs, yielding at least 6 micrograms per sample. Naive CD45RAhigh/CD27high T cell percentages were measured by flow cytometry on a PBMC aliquot from every donor. This clonotype was detected only once. The antigen it binds to is not known. No clone much larger than this one lies a single base away; base qualities are absent. One read provides weak support. Preparation of the library involved 5' RACE. The instrument given in TCRdb is Illumina HiSeq 2500. A second PCR of roughly 7 to 12 cycles was performed with a sample-barcoded 5' primer and a J-beta primer mix. A unique molecular identifier was introduced onto each TCR beta cDNA molecule by a template-switch 5' adaptor carrying 12 random nucleotides. Each sample yielded at least 2.5 million CDR3-containing paired-end reads. All of the RNA was converted into first-strand cDNA using the Mint cDNA synthesis kit, with a TRBC-specific oligonucleotide serving as the primer. Following uracil-DNA glycosylase treatment, all cDNA underwent a first 18-cycle PCR with the universal primers M1SS and BC2_uni_R. The original pipeline was this. Normalization of each sample was performed by random selection of 1 million high-quality reads, each carrying a distinct molecular identifier. Instead of being binned into consensus sequences, reads with shared molecular identifiers were discarded. MiTCR, with a Q25 quality threshold and the strictest error-elimination algorithm, was used for CDR3 identification, clonotype clustering and error correction. Lower-bound total TCR beta diversity was estimated with a nonparametric unseen species model using Euler transformation. Clones were called with MiXCR by TCRdb after fastp trimmed the public reads at Q25, and only in-frame beta chains were retained. CDR3 protein sequences are deduplicated, and each keeps its most common genes and DNA. The V and J calls come from TCRdb's annotation, not from the publication. The sample table lists around 280,000 distinct CDR3 sequences, roughly 26% of them with a count of one. The ten largest clonotypes hold about 30% of the sample.

The sequence was obtained from a woman aged 70-85 years in good health. Source material: blood. The sequence links TRBV11-2 to TRBJ2-5; 7 central nucleotides agree with TRBD1. The nucleotide sequence reads as follows: TGTGCCAGCAGCTTAGATCTAAACAGGGGAGAGACCCAGTACTTC. This is translated as CASSLDLNRGETQYF.